The 15 T cell receptor beta chains listed next were all sequenced from one sample in a study of cytomegalovirus exposure and HLA in healthy donors. PCR primers comprised 60 Vbeta and 13 Jbeta primers. TCRdb's copy holds only in-frame clones and misses some; the assay was immunoSEQ multiplex PCR. The sample records approximately 180,000 clones, more than 60% being singletons. The sample taken for sequencing was PBMCs. These TCRs come from a human donor in good health.

This chain connects TRBV4-1 to TRBJ2-5, with 10 bases lining up with TRBD2. The end of the DNA fits TRBJ2-7 better, so the J call may be wrong. This CDR3 has 15 residues. Germline CDR1 and CDR2: MGHRA and YSYEKL. The CDR3 DNA follows: TGCGCCAGCAGCCAATCCAGCGGGGGGGCGGACGAGCAGTACTTC. Amino acid sequence: CASSQSSGGADEQYF.

The V gene is TRBV5-6, the J gene TRBJ1-2; D is uncertain. This CDR3 contains 12 residues. The germline V gene has CDR1 SGHDT and CDR2 YYEEEE. V gave up 6 bases and J gave up 3 bases, with 9 bases separating them. The CDR3 region has the DNA TGTGCCAGCAATCAGAGGGACTATGGCTACACCTTC. It translates to CASNQRDYGYTF.

V usage is TRBV7-2 and J usage is TRBJ1-1; D is perhaps TRBD1 (5 bases). CDR3 size: 13 residues. CDR1 is SGHTA, CDR2 FQGNSA, per germline. V lost 3 bases and J 9 bases, leaving 14 bases between the germline ends. CDR3: CASSFKQVPQAFF. The DNA of the CDR3 is TGTGCCAGCAGCTTTAAACAGGTACCTCAAGCTTTCTTT.

The chain uses TRBV6-1 and TRBJ2-4; TRBD1 matches 11 bases. Germline loops: CDR1 MNHNS, CDR2 SASEGT. This CDR3 region has 16 residues. The trim removed 2 bases at V and 7 bases at J, leaving 7 bases unmatched. The CDR3: CASSEHGGQGENIQYF. The CDR3 DNA sequence: TGTGCCAGCAGTGAACATGGGGGACAGGGGGAGAACATTCAGTACTTC.

The chain uses TRBV11-2 and TRBJ1-1, with D possibly matching TRBD1 (5 bases). Trimming took off 3 bases at V and 4 bases at J, with 21 bases between the two ends. The CDR3 loop spans 17 amino acids. CDR1 is SGHAT, CDR2 FQNNGV, per germline. In nucleotides, the CDR3 is TGTGCCAGCAGCTTGTCAGGGAGGAAGTTGGTGGCCACTGAAGCTTTCTTT. Protein product: CASSLSGRKLVATEAFF.

The rearrangement joins TRBV13 to TRBJ2-4; 8 bases are shared with TRBD1. The CDR3 is 14 amino acids. Germline V CDR1 and CDR2: PRHDT, FYEKMQ (reference sequence). V shed 0 bases, J shed 6 bases, and the junction held 1 base outside the gene matches. CDR3 in amino acids: CASSLGQGVNIQYF. As DNA, the CDR3 is TGTGCCAGCAGCTTAGGACAGGGGGTAAACATTCAGTACTTC.

The V call is TRBV5-1, the J call TRBJ1-1; D remains ambiguous. The CDR3 covers 16 residues. CDR1 is SGHRS and CDR2 is YFSETQ in the germline V gene. V lost 0 bases to trimming and J lost 0 bases, with 12 bases between them. The CDR3 here is CASSLEAEVMNTEAFF. The CDR3 region has the DNA TGCGCCAGCAGCTTGGAGGCGGAAGTAATGAACACTGAAGCTTTCTTT.

V gene TRBV4-1 combines with J gene TRBJ2-1, with D possibly TRBD2 on 5 matching bases. The germline gives CDR1 MGHRA, CDR2 YSYEKL. V lost 1 base and J 4 bases, leaving 8 bases between the germline ends. The CDR3 is 14 residues long. The CDR3 nucleotides read TGCGCCAGCAGCCAAGGGCTAGCTTACAATGAGCAGTTCTTC. It specifies CASSQGLAYNEQFF.

The gene calls are TRBV19 and TRBJ1-5, with TRBD1 as a possible D gene (5 bases). CDR1 LNHDA and CDR2 SQIVND come from the germline V gene (reference sequence). Trimming stripped 4 bases from V and 6 bases from J, with 13 bases between. The CDR3 totals 14 residues. Here the CDR3 reads CASSTIQAPQPQHF. In nucleotides, the CDR3 is TGTGCCAGTAGTACTATACAGGCCCCTCAGCCCCAGCATTTT.

This clone was seen more than once but under ten times. One end of the junction varies from germline; a read error may be responsible. The chain combines TRBV7-9 with TRBJ1-4, with 7 positions matching TRBD1. CDR1 and CDR2 (germline): SEHNR, FQNEAQ (reference sequence). CDR3 length: 16 residues. The DNA for the CDR3 is TGTGCCAGCAGCCTAGCGCAGGGGGGAAGTCATGAAAAACTGTTTTTT. This encodes CASSLAQGGSHEKLFF.

The chain recombines TRBV10-1 with TRBJ2-1, with 9 positions matching TRBD2. The V gene end was trimmed by 2 bases and the J gene end by 5 bases; junction bases not matched to a gene: 4. This CDR3 spans 15 amino acids. In germline, CDR1 is WNHNN, CDR2 SYGVQD (reference sequence). CDR3: CASSEPAGGNNEQFF. CDR3 nucleotide sequence: TGCGCCAGCAGTGAGCCCGCGGGGGGGAACAATGAGCAGTTCTTC.

This clone has just a few counts. The chain carries TRBV6-5 and TRBJ2-3; D may be TRBD1 (5 bases). V was trimmed by 4 bases and J by 8 bases, leaving 16 bases between them. The CDR3 is 14 residues long. Germline V gene data show CDR1 as MNHEY and CDR2 as SVGAGI. CDR3 in amino acids: CASSWGRSGGTQYF. The CDR3 DNA reads as TGTGCCAGCAGTTGGGGCCGTTCGGGCGGTACGCAGTATTTT.

The chain couples TRBV5-1 to TRBJ2-7; D is possibly TRBD1 (6 bases). With 2 bases removed from V and 5 bases from J, the gap between germline ends came to 14 bases. The CDR3 is 14 residues long. Germline lookup yields CDR1 SGHRS and CDR2 YFSETQ. CDR3 amino acids: CASSFRTGRDEQYF. CDR3 in DNA: TGCGCCAGCAGCTTTCGAACAGGGCGGGACGAGCAGTACTTC.

This sequence joins TRBV11-2 and TRBJ1-1; no firm D call. Germline-derived CDR1 and CDR2 are SGHAT and FQNNGV. The V end lost 0 bases, the J end lost 7 bases, and 9 bases lay between the germline ends. The CDR3 runs to 13 residues. The chain's CDR3 is CASSLDVVDEAFF. For the CDR3, the DNA is TGTGCCAGCAGCTTAGATGTAGTAGATGAAGCTTTCTTT.

This clone was seen a handful of times. The chain has TRBV30 and TRBJ1-4; D perhaps matches TRBD1 (6 bases). The V end lost 7 bases, the J end lost 5 bases, and 14 bases lay between the germline ends. The CDR3 length is 13 residues. Germline loops: CDR1 GTSNPN, CDR2 SVGIG (reference sequence). For the CDR3, the DNA is TGTGCCTCCGGAGCCGACAGGAATGAAAAACTGTTTTTT. Translated, it gives CASGADRNEKLFF.